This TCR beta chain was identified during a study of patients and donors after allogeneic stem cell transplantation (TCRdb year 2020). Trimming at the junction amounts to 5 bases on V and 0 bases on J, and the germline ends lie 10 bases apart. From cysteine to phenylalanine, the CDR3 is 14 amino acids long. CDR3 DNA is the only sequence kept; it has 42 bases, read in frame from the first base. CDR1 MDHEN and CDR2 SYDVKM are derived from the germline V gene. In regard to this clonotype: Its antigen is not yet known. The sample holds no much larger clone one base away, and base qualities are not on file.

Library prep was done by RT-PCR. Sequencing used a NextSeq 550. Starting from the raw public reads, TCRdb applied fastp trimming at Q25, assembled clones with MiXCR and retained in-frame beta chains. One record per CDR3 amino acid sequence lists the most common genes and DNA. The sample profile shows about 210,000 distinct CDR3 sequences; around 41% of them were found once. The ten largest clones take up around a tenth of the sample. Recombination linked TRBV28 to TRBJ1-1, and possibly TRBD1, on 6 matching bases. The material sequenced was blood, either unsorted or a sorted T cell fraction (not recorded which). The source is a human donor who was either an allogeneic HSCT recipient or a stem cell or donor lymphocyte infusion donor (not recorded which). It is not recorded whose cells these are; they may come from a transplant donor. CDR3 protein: CASSPGHLNTEAFF. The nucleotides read TGTGCCAGCAGTCCGGGACACCTGAACACTGAAGCTTTCTTT.